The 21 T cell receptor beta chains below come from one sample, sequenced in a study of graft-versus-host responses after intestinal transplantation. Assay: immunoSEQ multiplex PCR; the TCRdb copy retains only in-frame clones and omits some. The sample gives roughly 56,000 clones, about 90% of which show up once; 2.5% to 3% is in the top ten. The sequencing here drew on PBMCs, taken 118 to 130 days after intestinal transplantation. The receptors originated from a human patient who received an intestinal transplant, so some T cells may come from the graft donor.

The CDR3 region is CASSQDPGGYYEQYF. CDR3 nucleotides: TGTGCCAGCAGCCAAGATCCAGGGGGGTACTACGAGCAGTACTTC. This rearrangement joins TRBV4-2 to TRBJ2-7, with D perhaps TRBD1 (7 bases). The CDR3 length is 15 residues. V was clipped by 0 bases and J by 3 bases, with 12 bases between them. The germline gives CDR1 LGHNA, CDR2 YNFKEQ.

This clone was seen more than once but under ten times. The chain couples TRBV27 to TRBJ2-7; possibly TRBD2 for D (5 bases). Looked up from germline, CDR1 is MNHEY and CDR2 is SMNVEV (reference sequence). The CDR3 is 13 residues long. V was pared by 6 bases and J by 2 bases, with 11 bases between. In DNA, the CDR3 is TGTGCCAGCAGCCTCGGGATTACCTACGAGCAGTACTTC. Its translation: CASSLGITYEQYF.

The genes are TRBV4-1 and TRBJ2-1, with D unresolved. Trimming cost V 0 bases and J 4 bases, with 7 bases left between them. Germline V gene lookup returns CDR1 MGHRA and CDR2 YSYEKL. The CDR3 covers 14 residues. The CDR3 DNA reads TGCGCCAGCAGCCAAGATCAGGTGTACAATGAGCAGTTCTTC. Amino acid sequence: CASSQDQVYNEQFF.

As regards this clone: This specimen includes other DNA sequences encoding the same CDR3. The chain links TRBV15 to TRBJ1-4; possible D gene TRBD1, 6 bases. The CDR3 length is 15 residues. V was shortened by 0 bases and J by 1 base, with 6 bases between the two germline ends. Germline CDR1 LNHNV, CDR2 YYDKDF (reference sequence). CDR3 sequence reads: CATSRDRGTNEKLFF. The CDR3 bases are TGTGCCACCAGCAGAGACAGGGGAACTAATGAAAAACTGTTTTTT.

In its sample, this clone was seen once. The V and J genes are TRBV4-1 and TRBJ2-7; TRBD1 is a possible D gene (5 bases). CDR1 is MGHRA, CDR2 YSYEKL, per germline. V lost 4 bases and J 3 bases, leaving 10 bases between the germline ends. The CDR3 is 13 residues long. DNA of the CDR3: TGCGCCAGCAGCCGACAGAGCGACTACGAGCAGTACTTC. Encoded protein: CASSRQSDYEQYF.

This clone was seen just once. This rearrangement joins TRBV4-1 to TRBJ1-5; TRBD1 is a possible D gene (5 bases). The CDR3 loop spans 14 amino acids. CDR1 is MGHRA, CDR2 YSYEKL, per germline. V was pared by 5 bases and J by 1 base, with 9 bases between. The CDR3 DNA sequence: TGCGCCAGCAGCTCCTGGGGGAGCAATCAGCCCCAGCATTTT. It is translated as CASSSWGSNQPQHF.

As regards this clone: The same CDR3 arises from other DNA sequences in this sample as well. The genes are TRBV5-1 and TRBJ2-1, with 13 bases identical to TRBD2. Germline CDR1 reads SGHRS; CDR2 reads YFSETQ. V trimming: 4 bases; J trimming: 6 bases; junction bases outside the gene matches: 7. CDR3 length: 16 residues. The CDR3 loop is CASSLGGLAGSNEQFF. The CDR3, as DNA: TGCGCCAGCAGCCTGGGGGGACTAGCGGGGTCCAATGAGCAGTTCTTC.

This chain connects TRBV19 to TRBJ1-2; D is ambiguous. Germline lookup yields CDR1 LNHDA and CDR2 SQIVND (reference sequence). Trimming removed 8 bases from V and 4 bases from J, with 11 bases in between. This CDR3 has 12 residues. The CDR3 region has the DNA TGTGCCAGTGCTAGGGTGGGCTATGGCTACACCTTC. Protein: CASARVGYGYTF.

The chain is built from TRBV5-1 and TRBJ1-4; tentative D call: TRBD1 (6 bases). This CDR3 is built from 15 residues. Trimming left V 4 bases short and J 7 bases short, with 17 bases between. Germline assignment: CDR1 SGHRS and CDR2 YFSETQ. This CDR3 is CASSALGGEGEKLFF. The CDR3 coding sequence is TGCGCCAGCAGCGCGCTGGGGGGCGAGGGTGAAAAACTGTTTTTT.

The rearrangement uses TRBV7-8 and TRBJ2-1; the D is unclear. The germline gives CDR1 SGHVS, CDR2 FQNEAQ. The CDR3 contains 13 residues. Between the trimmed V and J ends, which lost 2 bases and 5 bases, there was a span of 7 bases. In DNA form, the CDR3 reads TGTGCCAGCAGCTTATTAAGGCACAATGAGCAGTTCTTC. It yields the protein CASSLLRHNEQFF.

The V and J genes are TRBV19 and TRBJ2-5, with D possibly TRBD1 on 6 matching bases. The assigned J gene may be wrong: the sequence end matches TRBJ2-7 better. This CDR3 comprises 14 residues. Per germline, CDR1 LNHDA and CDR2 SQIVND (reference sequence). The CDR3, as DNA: TGTGCCAGTAGTATACTGCAGGGGTTCCACGAGCAGTACTTC. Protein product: CASSILQGFHEQYF.

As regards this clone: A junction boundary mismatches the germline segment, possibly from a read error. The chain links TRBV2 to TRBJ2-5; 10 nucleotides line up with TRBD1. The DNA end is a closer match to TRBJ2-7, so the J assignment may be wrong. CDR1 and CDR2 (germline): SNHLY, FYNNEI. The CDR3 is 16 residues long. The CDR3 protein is CARSGETGGPYNEQYF. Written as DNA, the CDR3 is TGTGCCAGGAGTGGGGAGACAGGGGGCCCGTATAACGAGCAGTACTTC.

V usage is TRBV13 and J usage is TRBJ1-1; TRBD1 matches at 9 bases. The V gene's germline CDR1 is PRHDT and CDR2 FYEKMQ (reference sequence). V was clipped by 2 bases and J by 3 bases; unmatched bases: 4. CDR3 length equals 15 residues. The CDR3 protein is CASSLRGQGDTEAFF. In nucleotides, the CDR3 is TGTGCCAGCAGCTTACGGGGACAGGGCGACACTGAAGCTTTCTTT.

The CDR3 is CASSFGQGVSYEQYF. The DNA of the CDR3 is TGTGCCAGCAGTTTCGGACAGGGGGTCTCCTACGAGCAGTACTTC. The gene calls are TRBV28 and TRBJ2-7; TRBD1 matches at 10 bases. CDR3 length: 15 residues. CDR1 and CDR2 from the germline V gene are MDHEN and SYDVKM. V shed 3 bases and J 0 bases; nucleotides not matched to a gene: 2. The whole variable domain, filled in from reference TRBV28 and TRBJ2-7, reads DVKVTQSSRYLVKRTGEKVFLECVQDMDHENMFWYRQDPGLGLRLIYFSYDVKMKEKGDIPEGYSVSREKKERFSLILESASTNQTSMYLCASSFGQGVSYEQYFGPGTRLTVT.

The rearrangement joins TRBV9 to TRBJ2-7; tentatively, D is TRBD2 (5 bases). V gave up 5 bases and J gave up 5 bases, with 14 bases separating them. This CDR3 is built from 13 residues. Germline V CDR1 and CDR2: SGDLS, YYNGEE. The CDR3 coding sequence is TGTGCCAGCAGGGAGGACGGCTCGGACGAGCAGTACTTC. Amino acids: CASREDGSDEQYF.

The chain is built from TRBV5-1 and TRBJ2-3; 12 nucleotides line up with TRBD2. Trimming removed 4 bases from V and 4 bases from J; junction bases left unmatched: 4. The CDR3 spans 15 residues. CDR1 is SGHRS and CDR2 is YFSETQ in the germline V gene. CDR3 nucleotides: TGCGCCAGCAGCCTAGCGGGGGGGCTTCCAGATACGCAGTATTTT. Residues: CASSLAGGLPDTQYF.

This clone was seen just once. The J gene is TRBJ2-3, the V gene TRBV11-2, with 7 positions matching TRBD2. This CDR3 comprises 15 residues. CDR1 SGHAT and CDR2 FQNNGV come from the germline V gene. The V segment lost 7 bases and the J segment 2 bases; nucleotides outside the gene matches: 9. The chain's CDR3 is CASTIAGGPTDTQYF. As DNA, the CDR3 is TGTGCCAGCACCATAGCGGGCGGCCCCACAGATACGCAGTATTTT. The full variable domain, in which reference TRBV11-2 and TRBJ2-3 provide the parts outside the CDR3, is EAGVAQSPRYKIIEKRQSVAFWCNPISGHATLYWYQQILGQGPKLLIQFQNNGVVDDSQLPKDRFSAERLKGVDSTLKIQPAKLEDSAVYLCASTIAGGPTDTQYFGPGTRLTVL.

Written as DNA, the CDR3 is TGTGCCAGCAGCCCCAGTGGGGCCAACGTCCTGACTTTC. This sequence encodes CASSPSGANVLTF. V usage is TRBV7-9 and J usage is TRBJ2-6, with D unresolved. With 5 bases removed from V and 3 bases from J, the gap between germline ends came to 5 bases. The germline CDR1 and CDR2 sequences are SEHNR and FQNEAQ (reference sequence). The CDR3 totals 13 residues.

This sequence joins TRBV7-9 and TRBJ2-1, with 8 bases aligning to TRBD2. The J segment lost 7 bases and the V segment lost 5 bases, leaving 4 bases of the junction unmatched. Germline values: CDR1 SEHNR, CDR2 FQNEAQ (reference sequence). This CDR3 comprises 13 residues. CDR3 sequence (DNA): TGTGCCAGCAGCCGCGGACTAGCAAATGAGCAGTTCTTC. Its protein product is CASSRGLANEQFF.

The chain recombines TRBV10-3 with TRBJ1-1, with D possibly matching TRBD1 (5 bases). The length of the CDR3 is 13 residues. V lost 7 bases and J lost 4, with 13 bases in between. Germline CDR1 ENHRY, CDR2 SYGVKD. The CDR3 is CAITTSGTTEAFF. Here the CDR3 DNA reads TGTGCCATCACCACCTCAGGGACCACTGAAGCTTTCTTT.

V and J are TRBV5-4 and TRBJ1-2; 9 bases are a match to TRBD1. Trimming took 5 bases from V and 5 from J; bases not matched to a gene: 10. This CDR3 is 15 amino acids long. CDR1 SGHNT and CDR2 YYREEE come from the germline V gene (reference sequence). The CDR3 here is CASSYGQGPGYGYTF. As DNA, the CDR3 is TGTGCCAGCAGTTACGGACAGGGGCCTGGGTATGGCTACACCTTC.